Listed below are T cell receptor beta chains from one sample, sequenced in a study. TCRdb recomputed calls from the 5' RACE reads with MiXCR, one row per CDR3 protein. The sample contains tens of thousands of distinct CDR3 sequences, 28% of which appear only once. The material sequenced was naive CD4+ T cells sorted from blood. All receptors derive from a female donor with breast cancer. Both conserved end residues are part of each CDR3. D genes are given only for firm matches. Rows give clone size only sometimes, using once, few, many, or a class for an expanded clone.

size	V	J	D	CDR3	DNA
NA	TRBV3-1	TRBJ1-2	TRBD1	CASSPNQGANGYTF	TGTGCCAGCAGCCCGAATCAGGGGGCGAATGGCTACACCTTC
few	TRBV3-1	TRBJ2-3	TRBD2	CASSLRLAGHTDTQYF	TGTGCCAGCAGCCTTCGACTAGCGGGGCACACAGATACGCAGTATTTT
NA	TRBV7-6	TRBJ2-7	TRBD2	CASSLAVGAGGYQYF	TGTGCCAGCAGCTTAGCGGTCGGGGCGGGAGGGTATCAGTACTTC
few	TRBV20-1	TRBJ1-4	NA	CSASLGEKLFF	TGCAGTGCTTCGCTGGGTGAAAAACTGTTTTTT
NA	TRBV12-3/TRBV12-4	TRBJ2-5	NA	CASSPSLETQYF	TGTGCCAGCAGTCCCTCCCTGGAGACCCAGTACTTC
NA	TRBV3-1	TRBJ1-2	TRBD1	CASSVRDRGPINGYTF	TGTGCCAGCAGCGTCCGGGACAGGGGACCGATCAACGGCTACACCTTC
few	TRBV20-1	TRBJ2-7	NA	CSARDGGDLAYEQYF	TGCAGTGCTAGAGATGGAGGGGATCTCGCCTACGAGCAGTACTTC
medium-sized	TRBV9	TRBJ2-6	NA	CASSAHPTGNSGANVLTF	TGTGCCAGCAGCGCCCATCCGACGGGGAACTCTGGGGCCAACGTCCTGACTTTC
few	TRBV7-2	TRBJ1-6	TRBD1	CASSLVAGGNSPLHF	TGTGCCAGCAGCTTAGTGGCAGGGGGTAATTCACCCCTCCACTTT
NA	TRBV6-5	TRBJ1-1	NA	CASRDLGLYTEAFF	TGTGCCAGCAGGGACTTGGGGTTGTACACTGAAGCTTTCTTT
few	TRBV6-5	TRBJ2-7	TRBD1	CASNRQGANSYEQYF	TGTGCCAGCAACAGACAGGGGGCCAATTCCTACGAGCAGTACTTC
NA	TRBV5-4	TRBJ2-3	NA	CASSVPLSTDTQYF	TGTGCCAGCAGCGTGCCCCTAAGCACAGATACGCAGTATTTT
few	TRBV24-1	TRBJ2-3	NA	CATSDPLGVVADTQYF	TGTGCCACCAGTGACCCTCTAGGGGTTGTCGCAGATACGCAGTATTTT
few	TRBV29-1	TRBJ1-6	NA	CSVSTGDNSPLHF	TGCAGCGTATCGACAGGAGATAATTCACCCCTCCACTTT
NA	TRBV7-2	TRBJ2-7	NA	CASSLAGYSYEQYF	TGTGCCAGCAGCTTAGCCGGTTACTCCTACGAGCAGTACTTC